These 8 T cell receptor beta chains share one sample of origin, sequenced in a study of cytomegalovirus exposure and HLA in healthy donors. Sequencing used immunoSEQ multiplex PCR; TCRdb keeps in-frame clones, though not all of them. The repertoire holds 150,000 to 170,000 clones, with roughly 90% as singletons. Sequenced: PBMCs. The receptors derive from a man between 18 and 29 years old in good health and CMV-seropositive.

There are a few counts of this clone. The chain uses TRBV5-1 and TRBJ1-5; D is uncertain. Germline CDR1 reads SGHRS; CDR2 reads YFSETQ. V was pared by 4 bases and J by 0 bases, with 11 bases between. CDR3 length: 15 residues. CDR3 DNA: TGCGCCAGCAGCCCAGACATCAATAGCAATCAGCCCCAGCATTTT. Its protein is CASSPDINSNQPQHF.

This chain links TRBV7-2 with TRBJ1-2, with unresolved D. V was shortened by 5 bases and J by 1 base, with 20 bases between the two germline ends. CDR3 length: 17 amino acids. From germline, CDR1 is SGHTA and CDR2 FQGNSA. In DNA form, the CDR3 reads TGTGCCAGCAGCGCCGGATCAGAGGCGATGGTTAACTATGGCTACACCTTC. Translation: CASSAGSEAMVNYGYTF.

This clone was seen just once. The chain recombines TRBV7-9 with TRBJ2-6, with a tentative D call TRBD2 (6 bases). Germline assignment: CDR1 SEHNR and CDR2 FQNEAQ (reference sequence). This CDR3 comprises 16 residues. Trimming took off 6 bases at V and 0 bases at J, with 12 bases between the two ends. The CDR3 coding sequence is TGTGCCAGCAGAAAAAGGGGAGGCTCTGGGGCCAACGTCCTGACTTTC. Protein product: CASRKRGGSGANVLTF.

The chain links TRBV19 to TRBJ2-7, with D tentatively TRBD1 (6 bases). The CDR3 runs 15 residues. Looked up from germline, CDR1 is LNHDA and CDR2 is SQIVND (reference sequence). Trimming stripped 5 bases from V and 3 bases from J, with 17 bases between. Here the CDR3 DNA reads TGTGCCAGTAGTTTCTCCCTTGACAGGTTCTACGAGCAGTACTTC. The encoded protein is CASSFSLDRFYEQYF.

This rearrangement joins TRBV7-2 to TRBJ2-1, with 14 bases that match TRBD2. CDR3 length: 17 residues. The V and J ends lost 4 bases and 10 bases, in that order; junction bases with no gene match: 12. From germline, CDR1 is SGHTA and CDR2 FQGNSA. The CDR3: CASSSTGLAGEQEEQFF. The CDR3 DNA reads as TGTGCCAGCAGCTCGACGGGACTAGCGGGAGAACAAGAAGAGCAGTTCTTC.

This rearrangement joins TRBV6-6 to TRBJ1-4; D gene uncertain. V was shortened by 0 bases and J by 8 bases, with 10 bases between the two germline ends. Germline values: CDR1 MNHNY, CDR2 SVGAGI (reference sequence). The CDR3 runs 14 residues. This CDR3 is CASSYSADIEKLFF. CDR3 nucleotide sequence: TGTGCCAGCAGTTACTCAGCCGATATCGAAAAACTGTTTTTT.

The gene calls are TRBV6-4 and TRBJ1-2; 7 nucleotides line up with TRBD1. The CDR3 covers 15 residues. The trim removed 7 bases at V and 2 bases at J, leaving 10 bases unmatched. The germline CDR1 and CDR2 sequences are MRHNA and SNTAGT. This CDR3 is CASTAEGGANYGYTF. DNA of the CDR3: TGTGCCAGCACTGCAGAAGGGGGCGCGAACTATGGCTACACCTTC.

Comments on this clone: This specimen includes other DNA sequences encoding the same CDR3. The V call is TRBV27, the J call TRBJ1-2; 7 bases fit TRBD1. Looked up from germline, CDR1 is MNHEY and CDR2 is SMNVEV (reference sequence). This CDR3 has 15 residues. Germline trimming cut 5 bases from V and 0 bases from J; bases unmatched to any gene: 6. CDR3 residues: CASSPRTGANYGYTF. CDR3 nucleotides: TGTGCCAGCAGTCCTCGGACAGGCGCTAACTATGGCTACACCTTC.